The next 32 T cell receptor beta chains were all read from a single sample in a study of OX40 agonist ivuxolimab in advanced cancers. The method was the immunoSEQ multiplex PCR assay. TCRdb's version of the immuneACCESS table is confined to in-frame rearrangements and falls short of the full clone set. An unresolved V gene accounts for under half of the shortfall where checked; the remainder is of unknown origin. This sample is represented by 55,000 to 60,000 clones; over 90% of them were singletons. The ten biggest clones cover around 18% of the sample. The sample consisted of CD4+ or CD8+ T cells sorted from blood, taken in a trial of the OX40 agonist ivuxolimab. The source of these receptors is an adult with an advanced solid tumor such as melanoma, head and neck, liver or kidney cancer.

This clone was seen just once. V gene TRBV2 combines with J gene TRBJ2-1, with TRBD2 identical over 7 bases. The CDR3 sequence is 12 residues long. CDR1 and CDR2 (germline): SNHLY, FYNNEI. Unmatched junction bases numbered 5, after V lost 8 bases and J lost 7 bases. CDR3 amino acids: CASERGPNEQFF. CDR3 sequence (DNA): TGTGCCAGCGAGCGGGGCCCTAATGAGCAGTTCTTC.

The CDR3 loop is CASSSLMAAGETQYF. The CDR3 coding sequence is TGTGCCAGCAGCTCCCTGATGGCCGCGGGGGAGACCCAGTACTTC. The chain links TRBV11-2 to TRBJ2-5; tentative D call: TRBD2 (6 bases). V lost 4 bases, J lost 5 bases, and 17 bases lay in between. The CDR3 runs to 15 residues. Germline CDR1 and CDR2: SGHAT and FQNNGV.

The rearrangement links TRBV5-6 to TRBJ2-4; D remains unclear. Trimming removed 3 bases from V and 1 base from J, with 8 bases in between. Germline CDR1 reads SGHDT; CDR2 reads YYEEEE. The CDR3 covers 14 residues. In DNA, the CDR3 is TGTGCCAGCAGCTACCAGATCGCCAAAAACATTCAGTACTTC. Its translation: CASSYQIAKNIQYF.

This clone was recorded once. The rearrangement links TRBV6-5 to TRBJ1-2, with 9 bases lining up with TRBD1. The CDR3 extends over 16 amino acids. V gave up 3 bases and J gave up 5 bases; unmatched junction bases: 10. Germline lookup yields CDR1 MNHEY and CDR2 SVGAGI. The CDR3 here is CASSYLSQGAKYGYTF. Here the CDR3 DNA reads TGTGCCAGCAGTTATCTTTCACAGGGGGCGAAGTATGGCTACACCTTC.

The CDR3 nucleotides read TGTGCCAGCAGTTTATTCGGGACGGAGACCCAGTACTTC. The encoded protein is CASSLFGTETQYF. This chain links TRBV27 with TRBJ2-5, with D perhaps being TRBD1 or TRBD2 (5 bases each). Germline assignment: CDR1 MNHEY and CDR2 SMNVEV (reference sequence). This CDR3 region has 13 residues. Deletions cut 1 base from V and 5 bases from J, with 8 bases between.

The chain uses TRBV9 and TRBJ2-7; D gene ambiguous. V shed 0 bases and J shed 3 bases, with 13 bases lying between them. The germline V gene encodes CDR1 SGDLS and CDR2 YYNGEE. This CDR3 has 15 amino acids. The CDR3 loop reads CASSVADGNRYEQYF. CDR3 bases: TGTGCCAGCAGCGTAGCGGACGGAAACCGCTACGAGCAGTACTTC.

The chain is built from TRBV18 and TRBJ2-7; TRBD1 aligns across 8 bases. There are 15 residues in the CDR3. V was pared by 2 bases and J by 3 bases, with 6 bases of the junction left unmatched. Germline assignment: CDR1 KGHSH and CDR2 LQKENI. The CDR3 DNA sequence: TGTGCCAGCTCACCAGCCGGGACAGGCCGCTACGAGCAGTACTTC. Its translation: CASSPAGTGRYEQYF.

The chain recombines TRBV7-9 with TRBJ2-2; D uncertain. The germline V gene has CDR1 SEHNR and CDR2 FQNEAQ (reference sequence). The V end was cut by 0 bases, the J end by 5 bases, with 16 bases between. CDR3 size: 17 residues. CDR3: CASSLALLGSRTGELFF. CDR3 nucleotide sequence: TGTGCCAGCAGCTTAGCGCTCTTAGGTTCGAGAACCGGGGAGCTGTTTTTT. The full variable domain, completed using reference TRBV7-9 and TRBJ2-2, is DTGVSQNPRHKITKRGQNVTFRCDPISEHNRLYWYRQTLGQGPEFLTYFQNEAQLEKSRLLSDRFSAERPKGSFSTLEIQRTEQGDSAMYLCASSLALLGSRTGELFFGEGSRLTVL.

V is TRBV5-4 and J is TRBJ2-2, with 10 bases lining up with TRBD1. CDR1 SGHNT and CDR2 YYREEE come from the germline V gene (reference sequence). Trimming at V came to 1 base and at J to 3 bases, leaving 3 bases not matched to a gene. This CDR3 contains 16 residues. The DNA for the CDR3 is TGTGCCAGCAGCTTGTGGGGACAGGGGTACACCGGGGAGCTGTTTTTT. Encoded protein: CASSLWGQGYTGELFF.

V is TRBV11-3 and J is TRBJ1-4; D unresolved. V was shortened by 5 bases and J by 8 bases, with 15 bases between the two germline ends. The CDR3 is 14 amino acids. Germline assignment: CDR1 SGHNT and CDR2 YENEEA. DNA of the CDR3: TGTGCCAGCAGCCGACCGCCCGGCAGGGAAAAACTGTTTTTT. It encodes CASSRPPGREKLFF.

The V and J genes are TRBV28 and TRBJ1-1; 7 nucleotides line up with TRBD1. The CDR3 loop spans 14 amino acids. The V segment lost 7 bases and the J segment 9 bases; nucleotides outside the gene matches: 14. Germline V gene lookup returns CDR1 MDHEN and CDR2 SYDVKM. CDR3 region: CASNPTGNYFKAFF. The DNA of the CDR3 is TGTGCCAGCAACCCGACAGGGAATTATTTTAAAGCTTTCTTT.

This clone was seen just once. This chain uses TRBV7-6 with TRBJ2-2; D gene unclear. V lost 5 bases to trimming and J lost 5 bases, with 9 bases between them. Germline V gene lookup returns CDR1 SGHVS and CDR2 FNYEAQ. The CDR3 is made up of 13 amino acids. CDR3: CASSQTVTGELFF. CDR3 sequence (DNA): TGTGCCAGCAGCCAGACGGTAACCGGGGAGCTGTTTTTT. Full variable domain (outside the CDR3, taken from reference TRBV7-6 and TRBJ2-2): GAGVSQSPRYKVTKRGQDVALRCDPISGHVSLYWYRQALGQGPEFLTYFNYEAQQDKSGLPNDRFSAERPEGSISTLTIQRTEQRDSAMYRCASSQTVTGELFFGEGSRLTVL.

V gene TRBV27 combines with J gene TRBJ1-2; D call uncertain. The CDR3 is 17 amino acids. Trimming took 5 bases from V and 2 from J, leaving 21 bases between them. Germline lookup yields CDR1 MNHEY and CDR2 SMNVEV (reference sequence). The CDR3 DNA reads TGTGCCAGCAGTCCCACTTCCTATGACGCTGGAAACTATGGCTACACCTTC. Its protein product is CASSPTSYDAGNYGYTF.

The chain employs TRBV5-8 and TRBJ2-1, with a tentative D call TRBD1 (6 bases). V lost 3 bases and J lost 0, with 22 bases in between. This CDR3 spans 19 amino acids. Per the germline V gene, CDR1 is SGHTS and CDR2 is YDEGEE. The CDR3 sequence: CASSWAGRGLQLSYNEQFF. In DNA, the CDR3 is TGTGCCAGCAGCTGGGCGGGCAGGGGCCTTCAACTCTCCTACAATGAGCAGTTCTTC.

The chain joins TRBV30 to TRBJ1-2; possibly TRBD1 for D (6 bases). V shed 7 bases and J shed 5 bases, with 8 bases lying between them. Germline values: CDR1 GTSNPN, CDR2 SVGIG (reference sequence). The CDR3 totals 10 residues. CDR3: CALQGYGYTF. The CDR3 bases are TGTGCCTTACAGGGTTATGGCTACACCTTC.

The chain is built from TRBV6-6 and TRBJ1-1; D gene ambiguous. The CDR3 runs to 11 residues. Trimming shortened V by 6 bases and J by 1 base, and 3 bases separated the two germline ends. Germline-derived CDR1 and CDR2 are MNHNY and SVGAGI (reference sequence). The DNA of the CDR3 is TGTGCCAGCAGCAAGAACACTGAAGCTTTCTTT. This translates into CASSKNTEAFF.

V usage is TRBV18 and J usage is TRBJ2-7; TRBD2 matches 9 bases. The CDR3 covers 15 residues. The germline V gene has CDR1 KGHSH and CDR2 LQKENI. V trimming: 4 bases; J trimming: 7 bases; junction bases outside the gene matches: 11. The CDR3 protein is CASSLRNSGSWEQYF. CDR3 DNA sequence: TGTGCCAGCTCACTTCGTAATAGCGGGAGTTGGGAGCAGTACTTC. The full variable domain, in which reference TRBV18 and TRBJ2-7 provide the parts outside the CDR3, is NAGVMQNPRHLVRRRGQEARLRCSPMKGHSHVYWYRQLPEEGLKFMVYLQKENIIDESGMPKERFSAEFPKEGPSILRIQQVVRGDSAAYFCASSLRNSGSWEQYFGPGTRLTVT.

CDR3 protein: CASSLDGVSYEQYF. The DNA of the CDR3 is TGTGCCAGCAGCTTAGATGGAGTATCCTACGAGCAGTACTTC. The chain couples TRBV7-8 to TRBJ2-7; D unresolved. CDR1 SGHVS and CDR2 FQNEAQ come from the germline V gene. V lost 1 base to trimming and J lost 1 base, with 8 bases between them. The CDR3 is 14 residues long. Full variable domain (rest looked up from reference TRBV7-8 and TRBJ2-7): GAGVSQSPRYKVAKRGQDVALRCDPISGHVSLFWYQQALGQGPEFLTYFQNEAQLDKSGLPSDRFFAERPEGSVSTLKIQRTQQEDSAVYLCASSLDGVSYEQYFGPGTRLTVT.

J is TRBJ1-2 and V is TRBV7-8; D is uncertain. The CDR3 sequence is 15 residues long. Germline assignment: CDR1 SGHVS and CDR2 FQNEAQ. The V gene lost 1 base and the J gene lost 5 bases, with 14 bases spanning the gap. CDR3 DNA: TGTGCCAGCAGCTTAGAAAACACCGGGGTGTATGGCTACACCTTC. Amino acids: CASSLENTGVYGYTF.

This clone was counted once. The J gene is TRBJ2-1, the V gene TRBV9; 7 positions agree with TRBD2. Unmatched junction bases numbered 11, after V lost 2 bases and J lost 6 bases. This CDR3 region has 16 residues. Per the germline V gene, CDR1 is SGDLS and CDR2 is YYNGEE. The CDR3 nucleotides read TGTGCCAGCAGCGTGGCTAGCGGTCATGGGGTCAATGAGCAGTTCTTC. It codes for CASSVASGHGVNEQFF.

This rearrangement joins TRBV5-5 to TRBJ1-5; D might be TRBD1 (5 bases). The V end was cut by 4 bases, the J end by 4 bases, with 12 bases between. This CDR3 comprises 14 residues. Germline V lookup: CDR1 SGHKS, CDR2 YYEKEE (reference sequence). In nucleotides, the CDR3 is TGTGCCAGCAGCCTTGGGGGTGGGAATCAGCCCCAGCATTTT. It encodes CASSLGGGNQPQHF.

This clone was recorded once. The chain links TRBV27 to TRBJ1-1; possibly TRBD1 for D (5 bases). V lost 3 bases and J 4 bases, leaving 9 bases between the germline ends. This CDR3 region has 13 residues. Germline CDR1 is MNHEY and CDR2 is SMNVEV (reference sequence). The CDR3 region is CASSFAGGTEAFF. In nucleotides, the CDR3 is TGTGCCAGCAGTTTTGCGGGGGGCACTGAAGCTTTCTTT.

V is TRBV5-8 and J is TRBJ2-7, with D unresolved. The CDR3 runs 14 residues. The germline gives CDR1 SGHTS, CDR2 YDEGEE. V lost 3 bases and J 2 bases, leaving 12 bases between the germline ends. CDR3 sequence (DNA): TGTGCCAGCAGCTCAGAAAGCGTAACCTACGAGCAGTACTTC. Translated, it gives CASSSESVTYEQYF.

This chain links TRBV7-9 with TRBJ2-2; no clear D gene. The V gene lost 3 bases and the J gene lost 6 bases, with 14 bases spanning the gap. This CDR3 comprises 15 residues. Germline V lookup: CDR1 SEHNR, CDR2 FQNEAQ (reference sequence). CDR3 sequence (DNA): TGTGCCAGCAGCTTCCCCTCGAAGCTGGCCGGGGAGCTGTTTTTT. It yields the protein CASSFPSKLAGELFF.

The DNA for the CDR3 is TGTGCCAGCAGTTTTAGCTCCTACAATGAGCAGTTCTTC. It yields the protein CASSFSSYNEQFF. The chain links TRBV2 to TRBJ2-1; D gene ambiguous. V lost 5 bases and J 0 bases, leaving 5 bases between the germline ends. CDR3 length equals 13 residues. Germline values: CDR1 SNHLY, CDR2 FYNNEI.

The rearrangement uses TRBV28 and TRBJ2-3; no reliable D call. This CDR3 region has 12 residues. Per germline, CDR1 MDHEN and CDR2 SYDVKM. Trimming cost V 3 bases and J 7 bases, with 8 bases left between them. Here the CDR3 reads CASSFKGYTQYF. In DNA form, the CDR3 reads TGTGCCAGCAGTTTCAAGGGATATACGCAGTATTTT.

The J gene is TRBJ2-7, the V gene TRBV19; 7 bases agree with TRBD1. J gave up 1 base and V 10 bases, and 7 bases lay outside the gene matches. This CDR3 is 13 amino acids long. Germline assignment: CDR1 LNHDA and CDR2 SQIVND (reference sequence). CDR3 sequence: CATSGQMSYEQYF. The CDR3 DNA reads as TGTGCCACCTCGGGACAGATGTCCTACGAGCAGTACTTC.

The rearrangement joins TRBV27 to TRBJ1-1; no firm D call. Germline V lookup: CDR1 MNHEY, CDR2 SMNVEV (reference sequence). V lost 3 bases to trimming and J lost 3 bases, with 8 bases between them. The CDR3 sequence is 13 residues long. CDR3 in amino acids: CASSLGRHTEAFF. The DNA for the CDR3 is TGTGCCAGCAGTTTGGGCCGGCACACTGAAGCTTTCTTT.

This chain connects TRBV2 to TRBJ2-2; D unclear. The CDR3 spans 16 residues. CDR1 is SNHLY, CDR2 FYNNEI, per germline. V lost 6 bases and J lost 3, with 17 bases in between. The CDR3 protein is CASRDPGGSHTGELFF. The CDR3 DNA reads TGTGCCAGCAGGGACCCGGGCGGATCACACACCGGGGAGCTGTTTTTT. The whole variable domain, filled in from reference TRBV2 and TRBJ2-2, reads EPEVTQTPSHQVTQMGQEVILRCVPISNHLYFYWYRQILGQKVEFLVSFYNNEISEKSEIFDDQFSVERPDGSNFTLKIRSTKLEDSAMYFCASRDPGGSHTGELFFGEGSRLTVL.

This clone has a single count. This chain links TRBV29-1 with TRBJ2-2, with TRBD2 as a possible D gene (6 bases). V was trimmed by 4 bases and J by 7 bases, leaving 10 bases between them. Germline V gene lookup returns CDR1 SQVTM and CDR2 ANQGSEA. The CDR3 runs 12 residues. The DNA of the CDR3 is TGCAGCGTTGTTGGGGGGAACGGGGAGCTGTTTTTT. Protein: CSVVGGNGELFF.

This chain joins TRBV5-1 and TRBJ1-2; D is unclear. Trimming took off 9 bases at V and 5 bases at J, with 11 bases between the two ends. Germline lookup yields CDR1 SGHRS and CDR2 YFSETQ. This CDR3 is built from 11 residues. The CDR3 sequence: CATPGRYGYTF. The CDR3 DNA sequence: TGCGCCACCCCGGGAAGGTATGGCTACACCTTC.

The CDR3 region is CASSVVGEETQYF. Here the CDR3 DNA reads TGCGCCAGCAGCGTGGTGGGGGAGGAGACCCAGTACTTC. V usage is TRBV5-1 and J usage is TRBJ2-5; perhaps D is TRBD1 or TRBD2 (5 bases each). The germline V gene encodes CDR1 SGHRS and CDR2 YFSETQ. V lost 4 bases and J lost 5, with 12 bases in between. CDR3 length: 13 residues.